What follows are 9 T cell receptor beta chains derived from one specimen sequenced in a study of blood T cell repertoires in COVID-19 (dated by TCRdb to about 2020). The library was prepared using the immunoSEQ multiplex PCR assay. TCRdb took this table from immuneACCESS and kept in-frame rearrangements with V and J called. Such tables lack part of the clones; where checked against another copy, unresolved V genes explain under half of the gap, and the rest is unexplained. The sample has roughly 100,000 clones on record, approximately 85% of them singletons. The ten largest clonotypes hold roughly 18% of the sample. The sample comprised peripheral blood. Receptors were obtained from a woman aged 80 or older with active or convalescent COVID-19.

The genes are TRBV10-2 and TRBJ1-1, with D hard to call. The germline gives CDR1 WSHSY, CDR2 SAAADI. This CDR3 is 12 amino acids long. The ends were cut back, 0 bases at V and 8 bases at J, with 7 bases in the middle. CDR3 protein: CASSESKLEAFF. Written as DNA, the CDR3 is TGCGCCAGCAGTGAGTCGAAACTGGAAGCTTTCTTT.

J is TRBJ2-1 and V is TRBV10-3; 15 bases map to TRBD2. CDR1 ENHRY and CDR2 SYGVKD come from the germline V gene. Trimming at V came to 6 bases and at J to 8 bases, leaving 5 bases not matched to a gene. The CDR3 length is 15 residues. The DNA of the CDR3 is TGTGCCATCAGGATGGGACTAGCGGGAGGCTATGAGCAGTTCTTC. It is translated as CAIRMGLAGGYEQFF.

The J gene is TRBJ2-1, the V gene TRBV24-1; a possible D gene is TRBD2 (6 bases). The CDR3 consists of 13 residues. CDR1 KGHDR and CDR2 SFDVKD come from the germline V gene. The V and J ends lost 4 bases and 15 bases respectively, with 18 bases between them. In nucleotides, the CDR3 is TGTGCCACCAGTGACTTAGGACTAAAATCTCCGTTCTTC. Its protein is CATSDLGLKSPFF.

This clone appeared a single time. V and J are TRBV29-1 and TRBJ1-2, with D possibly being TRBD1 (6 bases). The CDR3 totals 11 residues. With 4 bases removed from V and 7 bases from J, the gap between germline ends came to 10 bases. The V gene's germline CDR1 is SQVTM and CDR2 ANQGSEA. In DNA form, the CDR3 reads TGCAGCGTTGGGGGACACGGTGGCTACACCTTC. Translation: CSVGGHGGYTF.

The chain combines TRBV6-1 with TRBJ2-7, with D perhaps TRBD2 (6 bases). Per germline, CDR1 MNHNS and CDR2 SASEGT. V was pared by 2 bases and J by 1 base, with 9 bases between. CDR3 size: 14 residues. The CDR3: CASSELRGSYEQYF. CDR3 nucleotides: TGTGCCAGCAGTGAACTGCGGGGTTCCTACGAGCAGTACTTC.

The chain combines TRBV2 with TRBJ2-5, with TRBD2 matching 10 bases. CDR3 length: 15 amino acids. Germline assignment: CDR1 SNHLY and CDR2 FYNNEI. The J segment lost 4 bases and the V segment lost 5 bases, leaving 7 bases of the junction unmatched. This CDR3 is CASSQSGRDGETQYF. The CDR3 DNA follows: TGTGCCAGCAGTCAAAGCGGGAGGGATGGAGAGACCCAGTACTTC.

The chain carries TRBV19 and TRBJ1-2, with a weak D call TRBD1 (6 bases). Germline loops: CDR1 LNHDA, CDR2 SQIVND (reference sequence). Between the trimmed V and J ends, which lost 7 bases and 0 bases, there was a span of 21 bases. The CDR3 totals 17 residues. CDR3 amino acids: CASTTRYRESSNYGYTF. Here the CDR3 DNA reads TGTGCCAGTACCACAAGGTACAGGGAAAGTTCTAACTATGGCTACACCTTC.

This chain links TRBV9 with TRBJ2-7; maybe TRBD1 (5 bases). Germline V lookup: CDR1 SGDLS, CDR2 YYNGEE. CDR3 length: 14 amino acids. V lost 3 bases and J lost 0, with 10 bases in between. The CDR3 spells CASSARQFSYEQYF. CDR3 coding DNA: TGTGCCAGCAGCGCCCGACAGTTCTCCTACGAGCAGTACTTC.

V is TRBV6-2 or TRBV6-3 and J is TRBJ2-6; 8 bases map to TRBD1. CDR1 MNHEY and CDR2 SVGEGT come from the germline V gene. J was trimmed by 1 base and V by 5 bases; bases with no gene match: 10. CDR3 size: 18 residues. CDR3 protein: CASSLRGLLRSGANVLTF. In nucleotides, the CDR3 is TGTGCCAGCAGTCTCAGGGGGCTCCTACGATCTGGGGCCAACGTCCTGACTTTC.